Each of the 8 T cell receptor beta chains below was sequenced from the same sample in a study of CD8 T cells in Susac syndrome. With random hexamers, reverse transcription was performed on roughly 0.5 to 1 ug of RNA. MiXCR was run by TCRdb on the immunoSEQ multiplex PCR reads, yielding one entry per CDR3 protein. In the table there are around 230,000 distinct CDR3 sequences, 90% to 96% of which are singletons. Source material: CD4+ T cells from PBMCs. The receptors stem from a human donor with Susac syndrome.

This clonotype has a single count. The chain employs TRBV20-1 and TRBJ2-7, with a weak D call TRBD1 (5 bases). This CDR3 region has 15 residues. CDR1 DFQATT and CDR2 SNEGSKA come from the germline V gene (reference sequence). Trimming took off 0 bases at V and 3 bases at J, with 15 bases between the two ends. The CDR3 reads CSARDLFRGVYEQYF. The CDR3 DNA sequence: TGCAGTGCTAGAGATTTATTTAGGGGCGTCTACGAGCAGTACTTC.

The V call is TRBV20-1, the J call TRBJ1-5; no clear D gene. Trimming removed 5 bases from V and 4 bases from J, with 12 bases in between. CDR3 size: 13 residues. Looked up from germline, CDR1 is DFQATT and CDR2 is SNEGSKA (reference sequence). This chain's CDR3 is CSAVNERNQPQHF. Written as DNA, the CDR3 is TGCAGTGCTGTCAACGAGAGAAATCAGCCCCAGCATTTT.

The V gene is TRBV20-1, the J gene TRBJ1-5, with 9 nucleotides matching TRBD1. J lost 4 bases, V lost 1 base, and 5 bases had no gene match. The germline V gene has CDR1 DFQATT and CDR2 SNEGSKA (reference sequence). This CDR3 comprises 15 residues. CDR3 protein: CSARVGTGSNQPQHF. The CDR3, as DNA: TGCAGTGCTAGAGTAGGGACAGGGTCTAATCAGCCCCAGCATTTT.

V usage is TRBV7-6 and J usage is TRBJ1-2; D unresolved. Trimming removed 5 bases from V and 8 bases from J, with 21 bases in between. Germline V gene lookup returns CDR1 SGHVS and CDR2 FNYEAQ. The CDR3 runs 15 residues. CDR3 loop: CASSHKIPVPEGYTF. CDR3 coding DNA: TGTGCCAGCAGCCATAAAATCCCGGTGCCCGAGGGCTACACCTTC.

The chain has TRBV20-1 and TRBJ2-2; TRBD2 might be the D (6 bases). Germline V gives CDR1 DFQATT, CDR2 SNEGSKA (reference sequence). V lost 2 bases to trimming and J lost 4 bases, with 11 bases between them. The CDR3 covers 14 residues. The CDR3 sequence: CSARRSGGTGELFF. CDR3 bases: TGCAGTGCTAGACGTAGCGGAGGCACCGGGGAGCTGTTTTTT.

The rearrangement links TRBV6-5 to TRBJ1-2, with TRBD1 matching 7 bases. Germline V gene lookup returns CDR1 MNHEY and CDR2 SVGAGI. V shed 8 bases and J 12 bases; nucleotides not matched to a gene: 9. This CDR3 region has 11 residues. The CDR3: CASVRQGIHTF. CDR3 in DNA: TGTGCCAGCGTCAGACAGGGAATCCACACCTTC.

The chain uses TRBV20-1 and TRBJ2-7; D gene uncertain. Looked up from germline, CDR1 is DFQATT and CDR2 is SNEGSKA (reference sequence). This CDR3 is built from 11 residues. V was clipped by 3 bases and J by 4 bases, with 7 bases between them. CDR3 DNA sequence: TGCAGTGCTAGCCCCGGATACGAGCAGTACTTC. This gives the protein CSASPGYEQYF.

The CDR3 sequence: CAISRDTDYGYTF. The CDR3 DNA sequence: TGTGCCATCAGTCGGGACACAGACTATGGCTACACCTTC. The chain employs TRBV10-3 and TRBJ1-2; possible D gene TRBD1, 6 bases. Trimming took 5 bases from V and 3 from J, leaving 10 bases between them. The CDR3 is 13 residues long. Per germline, CDR1 ENHRY and CDR2 SYGVKD.